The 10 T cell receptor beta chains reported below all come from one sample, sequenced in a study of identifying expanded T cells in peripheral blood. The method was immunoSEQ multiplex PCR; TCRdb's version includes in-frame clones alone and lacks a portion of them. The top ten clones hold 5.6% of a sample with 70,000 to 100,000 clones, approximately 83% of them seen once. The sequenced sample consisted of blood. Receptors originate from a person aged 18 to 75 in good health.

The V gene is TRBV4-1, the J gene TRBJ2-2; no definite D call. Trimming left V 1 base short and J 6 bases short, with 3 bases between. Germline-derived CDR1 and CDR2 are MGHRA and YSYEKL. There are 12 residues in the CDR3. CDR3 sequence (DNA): TGCGCCAGCAGCCAAGTCGCCGGGGAGCTGTTTTTT. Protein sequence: CASSQVAGELFF.

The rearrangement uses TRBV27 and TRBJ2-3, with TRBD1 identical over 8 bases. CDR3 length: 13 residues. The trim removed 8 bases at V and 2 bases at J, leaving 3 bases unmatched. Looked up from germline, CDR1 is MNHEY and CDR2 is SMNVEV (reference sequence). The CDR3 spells CASGTGPTDTQYF. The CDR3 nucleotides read TGTGCCAGCGGGACAGGACCCACAGATACGCAGTATTTT.

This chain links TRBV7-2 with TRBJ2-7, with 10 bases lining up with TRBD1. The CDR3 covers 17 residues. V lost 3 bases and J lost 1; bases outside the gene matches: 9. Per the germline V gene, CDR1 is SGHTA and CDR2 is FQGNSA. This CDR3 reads CASSFRDRGGGSYEQYF. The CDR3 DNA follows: TGTGCCAGCAGCTTCCGGGACAGGGGAGGGGGATCCTACGAGCAGTACTTC.

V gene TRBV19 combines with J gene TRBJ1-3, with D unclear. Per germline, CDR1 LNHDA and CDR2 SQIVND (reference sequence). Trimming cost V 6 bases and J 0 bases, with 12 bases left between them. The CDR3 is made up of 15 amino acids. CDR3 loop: CASSYSVISGNTIYF. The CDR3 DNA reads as TGTGCCAGTAGCTACTCTGTCATCTCTGGAAACACCATATATTTT.

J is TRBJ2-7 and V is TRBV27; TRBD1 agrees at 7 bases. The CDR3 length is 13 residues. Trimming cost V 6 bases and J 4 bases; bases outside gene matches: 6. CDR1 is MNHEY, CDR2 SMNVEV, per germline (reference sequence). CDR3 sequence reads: CASSDRARYEQYF. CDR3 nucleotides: TGTGCCAGCAGCGACAGGGCGCGATACGAGCAGTACTTC.

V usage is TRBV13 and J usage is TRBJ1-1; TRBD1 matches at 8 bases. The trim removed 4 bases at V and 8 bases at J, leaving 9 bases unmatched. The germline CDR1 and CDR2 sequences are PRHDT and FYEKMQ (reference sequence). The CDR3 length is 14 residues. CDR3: CASSSTLTGGEAFF. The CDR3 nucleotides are TGTGCCAGCAGCTCAACGCTCACAGGGGGGGAAGCTTTCTTT.

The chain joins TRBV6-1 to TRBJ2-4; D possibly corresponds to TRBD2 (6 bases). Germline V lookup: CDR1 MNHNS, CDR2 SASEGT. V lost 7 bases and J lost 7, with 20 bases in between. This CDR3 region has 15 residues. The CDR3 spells CASMNRGRFWNIQYF. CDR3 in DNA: TGTGCCAGCATGAACCGGGGGAGGTTTTGGAACATTCAGTACTTC.

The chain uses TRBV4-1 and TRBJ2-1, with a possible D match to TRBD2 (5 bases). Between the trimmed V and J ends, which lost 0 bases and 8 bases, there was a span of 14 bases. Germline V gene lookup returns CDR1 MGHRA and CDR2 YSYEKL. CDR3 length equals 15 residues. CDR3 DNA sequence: TGCGCCAGCAGCCAAGACACCCGGGATTTATATGAGCAGTTCTTC. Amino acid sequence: CASSQDTRDLYEQFF.

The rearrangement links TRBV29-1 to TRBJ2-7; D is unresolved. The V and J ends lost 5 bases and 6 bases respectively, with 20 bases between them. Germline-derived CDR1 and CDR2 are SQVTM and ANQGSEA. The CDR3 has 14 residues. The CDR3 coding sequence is TGCAGCGTTTCAGCGTACGCTGCCACAAGCGAGCAGTACTTC. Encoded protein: CSVSAYAATSEQYF.

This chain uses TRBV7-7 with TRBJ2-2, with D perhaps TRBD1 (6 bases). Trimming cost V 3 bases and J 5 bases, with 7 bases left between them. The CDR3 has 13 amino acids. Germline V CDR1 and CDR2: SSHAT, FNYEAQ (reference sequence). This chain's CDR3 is CASSFTGTGELFF. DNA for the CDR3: TGTGCCAGCAGCTTTACAGGGACCGGGGAGCTGTTTTTT.